This T cell receptor (beta chain) was captured in a study of CD8 T cells in ankylosing spondylitis (dated by TCRdb to the late 2010s). For the study in its entirety: The study set out to find disease-linked TCR variants by profiling T cell receptor beta repertoires in ankylosing spondylitis patients and healthy donors. The full study cohort comprised 25 or so ankylosing spondylitis patients and some 110 healthy donors. Peripheral blood samples were taken, and synovial fluid was additionally collected from ankylosing spondylitis patients. Study-wide conclusions, independent of this receptor: In peripheral blood, the disease-linked clones were found at relatively low frequencies and had a CD8+ phenotype. Significant enrichment of the disease-linked clones was reported in matched synovial fluid samples from ankylosing spondylitis patients. Blood from ankylosing spondylitis patients appeared to be characterized by a TCR beta motif composed of several highly homologous amino acid variants. Some motif variants were previously reported in synovial fluid and blood of reactive arthritis patients, suggesting common disease-initiation mechanisms.

The sequencer listed for this sample is Illumina HiSeq 2500. TCR beta libraries were prepared by quantitative 5'-RACE with molecular barcodes. The authors' pipeline ran thus. A new computational method based on a probabilistic model of VDJ rearrangement was used to identify disease-linked TCR variants. Clones were called with MiXCR by TCRdb after fastp trimmed the public reads at Q25, and only in-frame beta chains were retained. Entries that share a CDR3 protein sequence are merged under the most common genes and DNA. TCRdb, not the original authors, processed these V and J calls. Across this sample there are roughly 190,000 distinct CDR3 sequences, with 9.5% to 15% seen only once. The ten biggest clones cover 16% of the sample. This clonotype was seen more than once but under ten times. Its antigen remains undetermined. No base qualities exist here, and no much larger clone lies one base off it. This TCR was recovered from a male donor with ankylosing spondylitis or in good health (not recorded which). The specimen sequenced was blood, either unsorted or a sorted T cell fraction (not recorded which).

The DNA reads as follows: TGTGCCAGCAGCTTCCCGGGACCCACGGTCCTCTACGAGCAGTACTTC. This is translated as CASSFPGPTVLYEQYF. The rearranged chain carries TRBV7-9 and TRBJ2-7; the D gene may be TRBD1 or TRBD2, since each aligns over 5 bases. At the junction V is shortened by 3 bases and J by 3 bases, with 18 bases in between. Looking up the germline V gene (reference sequence) yields CDR1 SEHNR and CDR2 FQNEAQ. The CDR3 runs 16 amino acids, cysteine and phenylalanine included. Only CDR3 DNA remains: 48 bases, in frame from the first base.